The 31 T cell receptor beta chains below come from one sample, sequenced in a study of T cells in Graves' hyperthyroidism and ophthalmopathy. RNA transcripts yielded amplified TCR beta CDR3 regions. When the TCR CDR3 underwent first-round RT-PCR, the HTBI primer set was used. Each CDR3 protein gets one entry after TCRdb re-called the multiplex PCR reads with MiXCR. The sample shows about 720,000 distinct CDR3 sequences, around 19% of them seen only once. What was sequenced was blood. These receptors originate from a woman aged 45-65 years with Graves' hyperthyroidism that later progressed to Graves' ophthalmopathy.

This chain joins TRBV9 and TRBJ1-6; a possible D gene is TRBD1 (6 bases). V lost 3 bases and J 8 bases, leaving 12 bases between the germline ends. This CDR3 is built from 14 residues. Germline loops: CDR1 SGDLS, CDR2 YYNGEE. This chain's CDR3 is CASSEDRRDSPLHF. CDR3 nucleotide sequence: TGTGCCAGCAGCGAAGACAGGCGGGATTCACCCCTCCACTTT.

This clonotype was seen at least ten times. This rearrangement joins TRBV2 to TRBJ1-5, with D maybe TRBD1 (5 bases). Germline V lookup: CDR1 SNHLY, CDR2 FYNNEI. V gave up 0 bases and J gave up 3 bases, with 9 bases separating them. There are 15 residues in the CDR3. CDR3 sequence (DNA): TGTGCCAGCAGTGAAGCGCGGGGGTTCAATCAGCCCCAGCATTTT. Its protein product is CASSEARGFNQPQHF.

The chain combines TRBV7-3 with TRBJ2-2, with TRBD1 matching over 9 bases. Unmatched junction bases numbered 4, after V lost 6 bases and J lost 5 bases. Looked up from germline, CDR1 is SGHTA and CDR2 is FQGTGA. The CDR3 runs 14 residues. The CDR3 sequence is CASRDRGDTGELFF. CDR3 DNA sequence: TGTGCCAGCAGGGACAGGGGAGATACCGGGGAGCTGTTTTTT.

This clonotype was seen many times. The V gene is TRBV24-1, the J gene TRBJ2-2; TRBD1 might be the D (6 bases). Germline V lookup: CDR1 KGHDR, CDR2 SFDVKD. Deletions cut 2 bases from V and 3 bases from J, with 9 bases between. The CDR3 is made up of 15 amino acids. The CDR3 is CATSDSGADTGELFF. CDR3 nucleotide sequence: TGTGCCACCAGTGATTCAGGGGCGGACACCGGGGAGCTGTTTTTT.

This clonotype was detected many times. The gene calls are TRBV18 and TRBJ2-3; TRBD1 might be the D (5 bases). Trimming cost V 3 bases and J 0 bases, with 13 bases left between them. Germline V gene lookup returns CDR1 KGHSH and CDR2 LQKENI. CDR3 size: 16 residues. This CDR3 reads CASSPGLDSSTDTQYF. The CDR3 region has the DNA TGTGCCAGCTCACCCGGATTAGACAGTAGCACAGATACGCAGTATTTT.

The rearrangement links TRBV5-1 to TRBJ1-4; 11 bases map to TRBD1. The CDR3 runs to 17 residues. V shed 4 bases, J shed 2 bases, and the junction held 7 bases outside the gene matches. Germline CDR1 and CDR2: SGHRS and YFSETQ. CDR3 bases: TGCGCCAGCAGCCCCTGGACAGGGGGCACGACTAATGAAAAACTGTTTTTT. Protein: CASSPWTGGTTNEKLFF.

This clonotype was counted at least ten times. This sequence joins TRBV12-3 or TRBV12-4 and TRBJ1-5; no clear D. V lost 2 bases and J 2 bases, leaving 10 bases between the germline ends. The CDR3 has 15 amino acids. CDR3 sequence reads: CASSLRSSGNQPQHF. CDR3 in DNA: TGTGCCAGCAGTTTAAGGTCAAGCGGCAATCAGCCCCAGCATTTT.

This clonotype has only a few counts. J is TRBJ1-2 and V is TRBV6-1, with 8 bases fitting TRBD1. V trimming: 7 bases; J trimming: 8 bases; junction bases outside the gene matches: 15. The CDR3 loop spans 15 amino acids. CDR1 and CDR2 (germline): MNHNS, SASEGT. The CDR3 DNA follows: TGTGCCAGCACCCAGGGGGCAGACCGCTTGAGGGGCTACACCTTC. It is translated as CASTQGADRLRGYTF.

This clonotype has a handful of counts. The CDR3 loop reads CASSYGAGQGIEKLFF. The CDR3 coding sequence is TGTGCCAGCAGTTACGGGGCGGGGCAGGGGATTGAAAAACTGTTTTTT. The chain combines TRBV6-5 with TRBJ1-4, with a tentative D call TRBD1 (6 bases). Per germline, CDR1 MNHEY and CDR2 SVGAGI. V lost 2 bases and J lost 7, with 17 bases in between. This CDR3 comprises 16 residues.

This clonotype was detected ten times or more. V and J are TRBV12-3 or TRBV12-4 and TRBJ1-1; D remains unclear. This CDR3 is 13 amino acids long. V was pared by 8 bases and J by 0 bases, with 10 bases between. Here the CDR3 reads CASLDGLNTEAFF. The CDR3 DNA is TGTGCCAGCCTGGACGGCCTGAACACTGAAGCTTTCTTT.

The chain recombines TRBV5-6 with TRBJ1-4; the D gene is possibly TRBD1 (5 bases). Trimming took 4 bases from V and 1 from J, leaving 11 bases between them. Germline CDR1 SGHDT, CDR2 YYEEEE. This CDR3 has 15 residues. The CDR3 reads CASSHRSITNEKLFF. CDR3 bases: TGTGCCAGCAGCCACAGGTCCATAACTAATGAAAAACTGTTTTTT.

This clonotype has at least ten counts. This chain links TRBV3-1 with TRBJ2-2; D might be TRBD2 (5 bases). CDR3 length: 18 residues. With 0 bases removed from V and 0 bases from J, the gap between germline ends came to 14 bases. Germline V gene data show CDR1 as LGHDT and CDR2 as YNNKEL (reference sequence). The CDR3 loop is CASSQEEERYTNTGELFF. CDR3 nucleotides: TGTGCCAGCAGCCAAGAGGAGGAACGGTATACGAACACCGGGGAGCTGTTTTTT.

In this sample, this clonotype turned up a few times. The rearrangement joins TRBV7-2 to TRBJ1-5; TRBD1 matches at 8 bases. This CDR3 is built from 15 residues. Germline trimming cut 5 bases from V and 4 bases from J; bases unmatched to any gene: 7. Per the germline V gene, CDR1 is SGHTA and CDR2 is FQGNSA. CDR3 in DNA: TGTGCCAGCAGCCCCCGGACAGGGTGGAATCAGCCCCAGCATTTT. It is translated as CASSPRTGWNQPQHF.

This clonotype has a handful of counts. The CDR3 coding sequence is TGTGCCAGCCGACAGGGAGGGTCTGATGGCTACACCTTC. This encodes CASRQGGSDGYTF. The J gene is TRBJ1-2, the V gene TRBV2; 7 positions match TRBD1. Germline CDR1 reads SNHLY; CDR2 reads FYNNEI. The junction had 9 bases not matched to a gene; V was cut back by 8 bases and J by 6 bases. The CDR3 consists of 13 residues.

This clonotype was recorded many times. CDR3 coding DNA: TGTGCCAGCAGCGTAGACGGGACGGGGTACGAGCAGTACTTC. Translation: CASSVDGTGYEQYF. The genes are TRBV9 and TRBJ2-7, with D perhaps TRBD1 or TRBD2 (5 bases each). Looked up from germline, CDR1 is SGDLS and CDR2 is YYNGEE. The CDR3 runs to 14 residues. With 0 bases removed from V and 4 bases from J, the gap between germline ends came to 11 bases. Together with reference TRBV9 and TRBJ2-7, the CDR3 gives the full variable domain: DSGVTQTPKHLITATGQRVTLRCSPRSGDLSVYWYQQSLDQGLQFLIQYYNGEERAKGNILERFSAQQFPDLHSELNLSSLELGDSALYFCASSVDGTGYEQYFGPGTRLTVT.

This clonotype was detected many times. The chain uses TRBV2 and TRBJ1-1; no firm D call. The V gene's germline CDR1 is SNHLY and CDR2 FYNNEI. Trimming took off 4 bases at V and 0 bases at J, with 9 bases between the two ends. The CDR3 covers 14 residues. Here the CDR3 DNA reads TGTGCCAGCAGTGTAATGAGGATGAACACTGAAGCTTTCTTT. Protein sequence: CASSVMRMNTEAFF.

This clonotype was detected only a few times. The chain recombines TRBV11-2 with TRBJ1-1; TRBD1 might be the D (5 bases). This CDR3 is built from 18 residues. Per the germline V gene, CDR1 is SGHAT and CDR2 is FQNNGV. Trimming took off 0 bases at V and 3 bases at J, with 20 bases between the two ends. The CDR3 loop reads CASSLEGRRLDSHTEAFF. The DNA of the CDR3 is TGTGCCAGCAGCTTAGAGGGACGGAGGTTGGATTCTCACACTGAAGCTTTCTTT.

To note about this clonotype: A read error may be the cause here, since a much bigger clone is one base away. Here the CDR3 DNA reads TGCAGTGCTAGTATTTGGGAAAAACTGTTTTTT. It translates to CSASIWEKLFF. V usage is TRBV20-1 and J usage is TRBJ1-4; D not resolved. CDR1 DFQATT and CDR2 SNEGSKA come from the germline V gene (reference sequence). The CDR3 consists of 11 residues. Trimming removed 3 bases from V and 8 bases from J, with 7 bases in between.

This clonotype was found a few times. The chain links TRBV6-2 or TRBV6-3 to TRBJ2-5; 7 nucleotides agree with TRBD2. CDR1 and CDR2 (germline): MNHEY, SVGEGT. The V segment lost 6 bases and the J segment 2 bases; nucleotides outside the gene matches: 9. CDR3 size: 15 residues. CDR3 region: CASRDLLASQETQYF. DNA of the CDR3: TGTGCCAGCAGAGATCTACTAGCGTCTCAAGAGACCCAGTACTTC.

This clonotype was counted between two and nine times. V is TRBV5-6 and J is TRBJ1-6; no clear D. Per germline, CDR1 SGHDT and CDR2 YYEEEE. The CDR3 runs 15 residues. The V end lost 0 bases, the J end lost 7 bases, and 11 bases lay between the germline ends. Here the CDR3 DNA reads TGTGCCAGCAGCTTGGATGGTGGCATCAATTCACCCCTCCACTTT. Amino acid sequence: CASSLDGGINSPLHF.

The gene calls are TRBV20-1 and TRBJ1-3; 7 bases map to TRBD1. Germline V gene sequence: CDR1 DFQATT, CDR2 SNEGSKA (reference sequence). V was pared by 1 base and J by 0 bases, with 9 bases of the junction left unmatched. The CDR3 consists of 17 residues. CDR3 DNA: TGCAGTGCTAGAGTTCTCGACAGGGCGAGCTCTGGAAACACCATATATTTT. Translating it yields CSARVLDRASSGNTIYF.

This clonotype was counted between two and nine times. The CDR3 loop is CASRDQGLTDTQYF. CDR3 coding DNA: TGTGCCAGCAGAGATCAGGGGCTCACAGATACGCAGTATTTT. The chain is built from TRBV6-1 and TRBJ2-3, with D maybe TRBD1 (6 bases). Germline V gene data show CDR1 as MNHNS and CDR2 as SASEGT. V was trimmed by 6 bases and J by 2 bases, leaving 12 bases between them. The CDR3 has 14 residues.

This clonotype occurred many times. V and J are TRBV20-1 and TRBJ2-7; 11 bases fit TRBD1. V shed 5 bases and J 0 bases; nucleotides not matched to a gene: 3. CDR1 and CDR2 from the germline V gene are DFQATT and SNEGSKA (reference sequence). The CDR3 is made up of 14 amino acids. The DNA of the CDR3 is TGCAGTGCTGGACAGGGGGCGGGCTCCTACGAGCAGTACTTC. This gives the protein CSAGQGAGSYEQYF.

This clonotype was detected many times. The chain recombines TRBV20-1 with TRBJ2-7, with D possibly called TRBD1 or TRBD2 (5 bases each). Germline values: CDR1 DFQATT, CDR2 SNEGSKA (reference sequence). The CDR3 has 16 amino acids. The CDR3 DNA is TGCAGCTATGTAGGGGACGGGCAGGAGAGCTCCTACGAGCAGTACTTC. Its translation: CSYVGDGQESSYEQYF.

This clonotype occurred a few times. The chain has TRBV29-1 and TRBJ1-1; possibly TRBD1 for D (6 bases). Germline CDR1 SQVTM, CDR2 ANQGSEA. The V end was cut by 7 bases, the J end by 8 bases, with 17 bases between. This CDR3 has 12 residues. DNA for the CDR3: TGCAGCGCAGGGTGGGGGGGCCTAGAAGCTTTCTTT. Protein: CSAGWGGLEAFF.

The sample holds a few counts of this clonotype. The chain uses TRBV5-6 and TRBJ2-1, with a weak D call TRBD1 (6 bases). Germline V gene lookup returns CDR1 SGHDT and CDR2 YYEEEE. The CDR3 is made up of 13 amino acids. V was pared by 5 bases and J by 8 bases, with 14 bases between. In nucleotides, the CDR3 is TGTGCCAGCAGACAAACAGGGTCGGATGAGCAGTTCTTC. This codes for CASRQTGSDEQFF.

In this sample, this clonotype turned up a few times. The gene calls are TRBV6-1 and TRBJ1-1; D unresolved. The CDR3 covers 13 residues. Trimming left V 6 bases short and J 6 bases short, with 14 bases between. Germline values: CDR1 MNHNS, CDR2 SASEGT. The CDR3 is CASRNLISAEAFF. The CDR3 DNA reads TGTGCCAGCAGAAACCTAATTAGCGCTGAAGCTTTCTTT.

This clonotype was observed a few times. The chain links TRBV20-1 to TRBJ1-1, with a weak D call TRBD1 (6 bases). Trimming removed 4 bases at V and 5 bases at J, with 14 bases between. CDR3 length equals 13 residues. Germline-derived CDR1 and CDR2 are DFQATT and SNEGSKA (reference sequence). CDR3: CSATDAGQTEAFF. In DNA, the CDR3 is TGCAGTGCTACTGACGCAGGACAGACTGAAGCTTTCTTT.

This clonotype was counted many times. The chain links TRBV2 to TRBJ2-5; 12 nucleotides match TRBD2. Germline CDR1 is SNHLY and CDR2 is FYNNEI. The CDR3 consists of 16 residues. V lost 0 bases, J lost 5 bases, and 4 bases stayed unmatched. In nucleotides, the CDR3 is TGTGCCAGCAGTGAAGCGCAGGGACTAGCGGGTGAGACCCAGTACTTC. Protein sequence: CASSEAQGLAGETQYF. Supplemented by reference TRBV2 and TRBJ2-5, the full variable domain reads EPEVTQTPSHQVTQMGQEVILRCVPISNHLYFYWYRQILGQKVEFLVSFYNNEISEKSEIFDDQFSVERPDGSNFTLKIRSTKLEDSAMYFCASSEAQGLAGETQYFGPGTRLLVL.

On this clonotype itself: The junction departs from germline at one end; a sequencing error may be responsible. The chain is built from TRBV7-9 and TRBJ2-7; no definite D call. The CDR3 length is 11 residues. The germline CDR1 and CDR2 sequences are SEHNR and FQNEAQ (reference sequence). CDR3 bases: TGTACCAGCAGCGACAACTACGAGCAGTACTTC. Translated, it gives CTSSDNYEQYF.

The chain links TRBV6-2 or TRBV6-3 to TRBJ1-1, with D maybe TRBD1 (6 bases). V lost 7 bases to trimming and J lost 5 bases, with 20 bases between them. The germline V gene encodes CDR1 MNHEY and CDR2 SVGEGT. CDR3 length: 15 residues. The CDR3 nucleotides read TGTGCCAGCATATATGGGGGCGCCCGCGGAACTGAAGCTTTCTTT. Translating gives CASIYGGARGTEAFF.